A single sample is the source of the 3 T cell receptor beta chains below, sequenced in a study of T cell changes during pregnancy in multiple sclerosis. Here immunoSEQ multiplex PCR was the method, and the copy in TCRdb shows in-frame clones only, minus some. The table lists tens of thousands of clones, 91% of them singletons, with 0.25% to 0.3% in the top ten. The source material was CD4+ T cells from peripheral blood mononuclear cells, sampled in the third trimester of pregnancy. These receptors were taken from a female donor in good health, enrolled as a control in a pregnancy study.

The chain combines TRBV2 with TRBJ1-1; 10 bases are a match to TRBD1. Per germline, CDR1 SNHLY and CDR2 FYNNEI. This CDR3 is built from 13 residues. The CDR3 protein is CAGQGLMNTEAFF. The CDR3 region has the DNA TGTGCGGGACAGGGGCTCATGAACACTGAAGCTTTCTTT.

V gene TRBV7-2 combines with J gene TRBJ1-2; 12 nucleotides agree with TRBD1. Germline CDR1 SGHTA, CDR2 FQGNSA. The CDR3 sequence is 17 residues long. V lost 5 bases and J lost 4; bases outside the gene matches: 11. The DNA of the CDR3 is TGTGCCAGCAGCGCCCCCGGGACAGGGGGCGCAGCCTATGGCTACACCTTC. Its translation: CASSAPGTGGAAYGYTF.

CDR3 residues: CSAGDSYEQYF. The CDR3 nucleotides read TGCAGCGCCGGAGACTCCTACGAGCAGTACTTC. V gene TRBV29-1 combines with J gene TRBJ2-7; D uncertain. Germline assignment: CDR1 SQVTM and CDR2 ANQGSEA. Trimming stripped 7 bases from V and 0 bases from J, with 7 bases between. This CDR3 region has 11 residues.